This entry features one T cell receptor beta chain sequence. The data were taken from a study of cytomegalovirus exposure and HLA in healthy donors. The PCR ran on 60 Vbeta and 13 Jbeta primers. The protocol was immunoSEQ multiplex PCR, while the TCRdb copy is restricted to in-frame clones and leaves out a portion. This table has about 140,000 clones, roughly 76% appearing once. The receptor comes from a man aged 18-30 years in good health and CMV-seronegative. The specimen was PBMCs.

CDR3 region: CASSVRGPYEQYF. The CDR3 region has the DNA TGTGCCAGCAGTGTCAGGGGGCCCTACGAGCAGTACTTC. The chain recombines TRBV2 with TRBJ2-5, with TRBD1 identical over 8 bases. The tail of the sequence fits TRBJ2-7 better, so the J call may be wrong. Per the germline V gene, CDR1 is SNHLY and CDR2 is FYNNEI. The CDR3 sequence is 13 residues long.